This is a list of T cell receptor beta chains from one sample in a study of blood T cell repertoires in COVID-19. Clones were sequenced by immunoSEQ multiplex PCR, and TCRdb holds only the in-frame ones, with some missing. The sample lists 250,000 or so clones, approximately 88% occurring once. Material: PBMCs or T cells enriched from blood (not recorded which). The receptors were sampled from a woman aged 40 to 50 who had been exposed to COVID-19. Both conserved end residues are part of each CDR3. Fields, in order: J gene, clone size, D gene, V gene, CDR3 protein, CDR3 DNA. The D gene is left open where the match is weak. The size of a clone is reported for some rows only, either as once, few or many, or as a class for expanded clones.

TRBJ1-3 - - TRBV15 CATSGFLEAGNTIYF TGTGCCACCAGCGGTTTTCTGGAGGCTGGAAACACCATATATTTT
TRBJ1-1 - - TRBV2 CASSVTGSEAFF TGTGCCAGCAGCGTTACAGGGTCTGAAGCTTTCTTT
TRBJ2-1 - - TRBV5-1 CASSLDRSSYNEQFF TGTGCCAGCAGCCTGGACAGAAGCTCCTACAATGAGCAGTTCTTC
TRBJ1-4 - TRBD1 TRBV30 CAWTTGGSEKLFF TGTGCCTGGACTACAGGGGGCTCGGAAAAACTGTTTTTT
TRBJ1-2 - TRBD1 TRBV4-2 CASSPWTGGGYGYTF TGTGCCAGCAGCCCATGGACAGGGGGAGGCTATGGCTACACCTTC
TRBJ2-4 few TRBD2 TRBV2 CASSETQGGAKNIQYF TGTGCCAGCAGTGAAACCCAGGGAGGGGCCAAAAACATTCAGTACTTC
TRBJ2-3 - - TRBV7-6 CASSSDRTDTQYF TGTGCCAGCAGCTCGGACAGAACAGATACGCAGTATTTT
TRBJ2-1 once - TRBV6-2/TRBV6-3 CASSYPGSSYNEQFF TGTGCCAGCAGTTACCCAGGAAGCTCCTACAATGAGCAGTTCTTC
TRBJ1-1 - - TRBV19 CASGSGLGNTEAFF TGTGCCAGTGGCTCAGGGTTAGGGAACACTGAAGCTTTCTTT
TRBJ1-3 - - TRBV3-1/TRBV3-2 CASTPFNSGNVRNTIYF TGTGCCAGCACACCTTTTAATTCAGGGAACGTTAGAAACACCATATATTTT
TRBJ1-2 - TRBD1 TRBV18 CASSPGTDKAYGYTF TGTGCCAGCTCACCCGGGACAGATAAGGCATATGGCTACACCTTC
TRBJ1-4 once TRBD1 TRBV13 CASSTTGTLEKLFF TGTGCCAGCAGCACGACAGGGACTTTGGAAAAACTGTTTTTT
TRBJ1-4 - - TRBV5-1 CASSRSSPTNEKLFF TGTGCCAGCAGTCGTAGTAGTCCAACTAATGAAAAACTGTTTTTT
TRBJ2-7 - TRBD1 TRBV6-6 CASSYSQTGGGYEQYF TGTGCCAGCAGTTACTCTCAGACAGGGGGCGGGTACGAGCAGTACTTC
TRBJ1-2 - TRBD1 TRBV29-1 CSVKGQGDYGYTF TGCAGCGTTAAGGGACAGGGGGACTATGGCTACACCTTC